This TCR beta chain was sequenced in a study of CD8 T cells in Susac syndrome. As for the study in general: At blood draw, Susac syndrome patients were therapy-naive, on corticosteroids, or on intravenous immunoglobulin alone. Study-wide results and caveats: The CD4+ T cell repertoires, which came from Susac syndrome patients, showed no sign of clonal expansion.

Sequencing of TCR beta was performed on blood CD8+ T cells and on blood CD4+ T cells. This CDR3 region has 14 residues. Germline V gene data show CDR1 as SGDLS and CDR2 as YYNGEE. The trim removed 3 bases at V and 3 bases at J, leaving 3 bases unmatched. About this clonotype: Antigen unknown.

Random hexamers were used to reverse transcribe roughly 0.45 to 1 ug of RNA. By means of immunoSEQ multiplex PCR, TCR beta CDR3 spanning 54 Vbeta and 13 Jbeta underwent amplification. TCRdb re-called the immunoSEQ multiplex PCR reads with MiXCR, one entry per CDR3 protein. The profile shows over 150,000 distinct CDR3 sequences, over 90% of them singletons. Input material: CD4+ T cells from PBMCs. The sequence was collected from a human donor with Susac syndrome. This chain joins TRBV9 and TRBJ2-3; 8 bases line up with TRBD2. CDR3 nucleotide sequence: TGTGCCAGCAGCGGCGGACTAGCAACAGATACGCAGTATTTT. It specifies CASSGGLATDTQYF.